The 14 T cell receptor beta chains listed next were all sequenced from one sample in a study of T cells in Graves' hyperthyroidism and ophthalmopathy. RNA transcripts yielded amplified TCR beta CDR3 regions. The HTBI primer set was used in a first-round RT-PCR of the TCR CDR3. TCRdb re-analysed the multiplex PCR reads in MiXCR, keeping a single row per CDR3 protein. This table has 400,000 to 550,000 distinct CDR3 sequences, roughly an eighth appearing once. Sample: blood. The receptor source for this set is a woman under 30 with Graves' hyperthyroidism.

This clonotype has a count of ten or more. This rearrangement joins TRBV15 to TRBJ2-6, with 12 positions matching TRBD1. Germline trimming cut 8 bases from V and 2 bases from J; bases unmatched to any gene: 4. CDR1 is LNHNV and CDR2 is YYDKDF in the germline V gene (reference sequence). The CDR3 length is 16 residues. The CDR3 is CATAGTGGAGANVLTF. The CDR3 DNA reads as TGTGCCACCGCCGGGACAGGGGGCGCTGGGGCCAACGTCCTGACTTTC.

The CDR3, as DNA: TGTGCCTGGTCTCCCCGCCCGGCCACTGAAGCTTTCTTT. Translation: CAWSPRPATEAFF. The chain carries TRBV30 and TRBJ1-1, with no clear D. The CDR3 is made up of 13 amino acids. In germline, CDR1 is GTSNPN, CDR2 SVGIG (reference sequence). Trimming took 5 bases from V and 4 from J, leaving 14 bases between them.

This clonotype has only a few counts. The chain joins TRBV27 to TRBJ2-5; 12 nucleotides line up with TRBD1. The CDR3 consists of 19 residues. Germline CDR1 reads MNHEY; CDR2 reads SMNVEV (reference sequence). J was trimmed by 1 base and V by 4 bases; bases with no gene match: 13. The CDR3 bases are TGTGCCAGCAGTTACAAACCACCGGGACAGGGGGCCAGCCAAGAGACCCAGTACTTC. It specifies CASSYKPPGQGASQETQYF.

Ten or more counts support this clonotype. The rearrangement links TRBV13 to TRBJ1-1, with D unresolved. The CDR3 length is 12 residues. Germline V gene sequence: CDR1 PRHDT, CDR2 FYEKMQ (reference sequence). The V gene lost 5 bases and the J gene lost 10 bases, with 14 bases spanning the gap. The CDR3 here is CASSPQYMGAFF. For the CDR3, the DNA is TGTGCCAGCAGCCCTCAATATATGGGAGCTTTCTTT.

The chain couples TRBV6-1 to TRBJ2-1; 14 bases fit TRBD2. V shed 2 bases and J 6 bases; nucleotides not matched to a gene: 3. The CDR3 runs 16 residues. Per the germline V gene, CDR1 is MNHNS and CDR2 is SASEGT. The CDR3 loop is CASSELGLAGVNEQFF. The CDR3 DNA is TGTGCCAGCAGTGAATTGGGACTAGCGGGAGTCAATGAGCAGTTCTTC.

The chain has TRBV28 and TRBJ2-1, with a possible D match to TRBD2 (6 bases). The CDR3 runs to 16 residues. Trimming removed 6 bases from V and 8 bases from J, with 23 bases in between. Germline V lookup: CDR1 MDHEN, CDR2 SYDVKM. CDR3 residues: CASSQIAEGWFDEQFF. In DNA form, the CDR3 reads TGTGCCAGCAGCCAGATAGCGGAGGGATGGTTCGATGAGCAGTTCTTC.

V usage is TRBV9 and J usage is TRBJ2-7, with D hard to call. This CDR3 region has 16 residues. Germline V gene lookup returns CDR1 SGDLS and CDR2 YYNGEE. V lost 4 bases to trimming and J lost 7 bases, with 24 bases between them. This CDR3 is CASSLTPPASPVEQYF. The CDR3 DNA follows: TGTGCCAGCAGCCTAACCCCCCCCGCAAGCCCAGTGGAGCAGTACTTC. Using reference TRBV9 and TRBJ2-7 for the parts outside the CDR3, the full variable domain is DSGVTQTPKHLITATGQRVTLRCSPRSGDLSVYWYQQSLDQGLQFLIQYYNGEERAKGNILERFSAQQFPDLHSELNLSSLELGDSALYFCASSLTPPASPVEQYFGPGTRLTVT.

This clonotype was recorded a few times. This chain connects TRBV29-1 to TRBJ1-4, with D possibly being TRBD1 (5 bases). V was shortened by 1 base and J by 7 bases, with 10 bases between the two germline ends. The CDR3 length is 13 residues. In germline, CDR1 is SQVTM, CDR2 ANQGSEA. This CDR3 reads CSVEGAGGEKLFF. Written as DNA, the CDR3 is TGCAGCGTTGAAGGGGCTGGGGGTGAAAAACTGTTTTTT.

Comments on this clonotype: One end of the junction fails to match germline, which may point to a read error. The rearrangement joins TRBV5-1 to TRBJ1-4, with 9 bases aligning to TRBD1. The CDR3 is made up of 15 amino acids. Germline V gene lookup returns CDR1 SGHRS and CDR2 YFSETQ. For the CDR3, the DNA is TGCGCCAGCAGCCTCACCGGGACAGGGAATGAAAAACTGTCTTTT. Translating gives CASSLTGTGNEKLSF.

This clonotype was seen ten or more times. The CDR3: CATQTGGSTDTQYF. The CDR3 region has the DNA TGTGCCACCCAAACAGGGGGTTCCACAGATACGCAGTATTTT. This sequence joins TRBV12-3 or TRBV12-4 and TRBJ2-3; 8 bases agree with TRBD1. The CDR3 totals 14 residues. J was trimmed by 2 bases and V by 10 bases; bases with no gene match: 8.

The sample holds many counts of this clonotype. The DNA for the CDR3 is TGTGCCTGGAGCGCCGGTAATGAAAAACTGTTTTTT. It is translated as CAWSAGNEKLFF. The rearrangement links TRBV30 to TRBJ1-4; D gene uncertain. Germline CDR1 is GTSNPN and CDR2 is SVGIG (reference sequence). This CDR3 has 12 residues. V shed 3 bases and J shed 4 bases, with 6 bases lying between them.

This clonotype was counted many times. This CDR3 reads CASGRAANTEAFF. The CDR3 coding sequence is TGCGCCAGCGGAAGGGCGGCGAACACTGAAGCTTTCTTT. This chain connects TRBV5-1 to TRBJ1-1, with D hard to call. Trimming shortened V by 7 bases and J by 1 base, and 11 bases separated the two germline ends. Germline-derived CDR1 and CDR2 are SGHRS and YFSETQ. The CDR3 totals 13 residues.

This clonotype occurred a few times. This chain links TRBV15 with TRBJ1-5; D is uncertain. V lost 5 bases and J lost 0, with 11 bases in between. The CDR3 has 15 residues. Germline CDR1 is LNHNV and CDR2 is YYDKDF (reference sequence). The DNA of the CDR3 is TGTGCCACCAGCCAAGACGGGATTAGCAATCAGCCCCAGCATTTT. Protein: CATSQDGISNQPQHF.

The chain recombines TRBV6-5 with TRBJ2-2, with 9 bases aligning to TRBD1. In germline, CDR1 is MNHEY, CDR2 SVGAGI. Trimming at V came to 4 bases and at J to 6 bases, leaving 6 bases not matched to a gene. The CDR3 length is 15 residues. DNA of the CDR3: TGTGCCAGCAGTTTACAGGGGGCTCAAGCCGGGGAGCTGTTTTTT. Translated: CASSLQGAQAGELFF.